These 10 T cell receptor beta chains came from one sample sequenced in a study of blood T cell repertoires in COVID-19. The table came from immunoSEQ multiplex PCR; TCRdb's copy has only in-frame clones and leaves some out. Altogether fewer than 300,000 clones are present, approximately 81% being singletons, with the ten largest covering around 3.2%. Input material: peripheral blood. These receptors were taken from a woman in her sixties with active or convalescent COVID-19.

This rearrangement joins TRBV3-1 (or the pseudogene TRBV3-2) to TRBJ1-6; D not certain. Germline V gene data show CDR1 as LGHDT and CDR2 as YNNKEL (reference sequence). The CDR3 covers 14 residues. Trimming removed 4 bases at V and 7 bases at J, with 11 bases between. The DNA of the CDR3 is TGTGCCAGCAGCCCGTCCCAGGCCAATTCACCCCTCCACTTT. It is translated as CASSPSQANSPLHF.

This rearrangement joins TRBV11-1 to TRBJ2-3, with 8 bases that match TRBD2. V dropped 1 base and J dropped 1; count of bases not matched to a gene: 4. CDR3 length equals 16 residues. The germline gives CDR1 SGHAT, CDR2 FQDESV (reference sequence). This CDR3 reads CASSLEGRGGTDTQYF. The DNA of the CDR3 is TGTGCCAGCAGCTTAGAGGGGCGGGGGGGCACAGATACGCAGTATTTT.

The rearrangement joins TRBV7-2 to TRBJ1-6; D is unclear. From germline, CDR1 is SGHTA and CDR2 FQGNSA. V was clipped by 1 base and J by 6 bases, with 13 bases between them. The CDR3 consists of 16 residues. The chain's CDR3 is CASSLGSDIVNSPLHF. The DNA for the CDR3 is TGTGCCAGCAGCTTAGGGTCTGACATAGTTAATTCACCCCTCCACTTT.

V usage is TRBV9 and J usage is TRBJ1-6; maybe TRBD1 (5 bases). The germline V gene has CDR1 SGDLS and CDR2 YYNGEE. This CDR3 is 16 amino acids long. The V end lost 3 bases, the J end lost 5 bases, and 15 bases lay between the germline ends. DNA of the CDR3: TGTGCCAGCAGCGAGACCCCAGCGACAGATAATTCACCCCTCCACTTT. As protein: CASSETPATDNSPLHF.

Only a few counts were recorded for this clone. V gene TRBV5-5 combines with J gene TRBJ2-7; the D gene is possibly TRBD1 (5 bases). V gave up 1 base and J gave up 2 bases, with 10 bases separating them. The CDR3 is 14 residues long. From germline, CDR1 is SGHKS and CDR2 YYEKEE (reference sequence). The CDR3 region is CASSLRTLTYEQYF. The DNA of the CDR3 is TGTGCCAGCAGCTTGCGGACATTAACCTACGAGCAGTACTTC. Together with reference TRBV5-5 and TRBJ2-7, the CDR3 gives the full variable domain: DAGVTQSPTHLIKTRGQQVTLRCSPISGHKSVSWYQQVLGQGPQFIFQYYEKEERGRGNFPDRFSARQFPNYSSELNVNALLLGDSALYLCASSLRTLTYEQYFGPGTRLTVT.

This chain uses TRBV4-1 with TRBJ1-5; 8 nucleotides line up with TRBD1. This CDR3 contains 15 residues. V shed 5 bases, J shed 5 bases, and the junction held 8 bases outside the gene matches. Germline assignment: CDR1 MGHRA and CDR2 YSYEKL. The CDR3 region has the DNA TGCGCCAGCAGCACCGGACAGGGACGAGATCAGCCCCAGCATTTT. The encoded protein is CASSTGQGRDQPQHF.

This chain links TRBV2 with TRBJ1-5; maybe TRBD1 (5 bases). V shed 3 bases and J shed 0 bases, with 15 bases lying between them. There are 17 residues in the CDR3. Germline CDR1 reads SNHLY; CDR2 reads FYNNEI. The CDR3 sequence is CASSDKTGFYSNQPQHF. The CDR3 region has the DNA TGTGCCAGCAGTGACAAAACAGGTTTCTATAGCAATCAGCCCCAGCATTTT.

As DNA, the CDR3 is TGTGCCAGCAGCGTAGGAACGGACAGAAACACCATATATTTT. It encodes CASSVGTDRNTIYF. The chain couples TRBV9 to TRBJ1-3, with D possibly matching TRBD1 (5 bases). This CDR3 contains 14 residues. The V gene's germline CDR1 is SGDLS and CDR2 YYNGEE. Deletions cut 0 bases from V and 5 bases from J, with 9 bases between.

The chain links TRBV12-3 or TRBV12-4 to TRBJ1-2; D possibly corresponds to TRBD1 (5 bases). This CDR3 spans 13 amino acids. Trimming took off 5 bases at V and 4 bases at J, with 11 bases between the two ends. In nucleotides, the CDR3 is TGTGCCAGCAGTCAGGGAAGGACCTATGGCTACACCTTC. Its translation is CASSQGRTYGYTF.

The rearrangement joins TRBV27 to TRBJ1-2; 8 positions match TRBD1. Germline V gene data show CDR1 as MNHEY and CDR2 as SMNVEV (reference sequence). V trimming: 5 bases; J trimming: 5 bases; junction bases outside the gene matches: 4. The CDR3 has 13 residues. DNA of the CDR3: TGTGCCAGCAGTACCGACAGGGGTTATGGCTACACCTTC. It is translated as CASSTDRGYGYTF.